The next 13 T cell receptor beta chains were all read from a single sample in a study of vaccination effects on CD4 cells after COVID-19. Before any sequencing was done, the ViraFEST assay used viral peptide pools to expand antigen-specific CD4+ T cells. Culturing for 9 to 10 days preceded CD4+ T cell isolation. This individual contracted SARS-CoV-2 between March and December 2020, as verified by PCR. Participants completed two doses of the BNT162b2 or mRNA-1273 vaccine. The protocol was immunoSEQ multiplex PCR, while the TCRdb copy is restricted to in-frame clones and leaves out a portion. Here the sample spans 11,000 to 15,000 clones, 60% to 85% being singletons. Their antigens remain unidentified. Sample: CD4+ T cells from PBMCs cultured with SARS-CoV-2 spike peptides, taken after COVID-19 vaccination. The receptors were gathered from a human donor who had a prior SARS-CoV-2 infection.

The chain uses TRBV4-2 and TRBJ2-1; 16 bases match TRBD2. Germline V lookup: CDR1 LGHNA, CDR2 YNFKEQ. The CDR3 is 22 residues long. Trimming took 0 bases from V and 3 from J; bases not matched to a gene: 14. This CDR3 reads CASSQDRGKGLAGGLDYNEQFF. The CDR3 bases are TGTGCCAGCAGCCAAGATCGGGGTAAGGGACTAGCGGGAGGGCTAGACTACAATGAGCAGTTCTTC.

J is TRBJ2-2 and V is TRBV23-1; 12 positions agree with TRBD2. TRBV23-1 is known as an ORF, though its function is uncertain. The CDR3 runs to 18 residues. The junction had 7 bases not matched to a gene; V was cut back by 0 bases and J by 5 bases. The CDR3 DNA reads TGCGCCAGCAGTCAATCCAGGACTAGCGGGATGGTAACCGGGGAGCTGTTTTTT. This gives the protein CASSQSRTSGMVTGELFF.

The rearrangement links TRBV7-2 to TRBJ1-1; TRBD1 matches 7 bases. The CDR3 runs 14 residues. V gave up 1 base and J gave up 5 bases; unmatched junction bases: 4. Germline values: CDR1 SGHTA, CDR2 FQGNSA. CDR3 sequence (DNA): TGTGCCAGCAGCTTAGACAGGGGCATAACTGAAGCTTTCTTT. Translated: CASSLDRGITEAFF.

This chain links TRBV7-9 with TRBJ1-4, with D tentatively TRBD1 (5 bases). Germline assignment: CDR1 SEHNR and CDR2 FQNEAQ (reference sequence). V dropped 1 base and J dropped 5 bases, with 11 bases sitting between them. The CDR3 is 15 amino acids. In DNA form, the CDR3 reads TGTGCCAGCAGCTTAGGGTCAGGGTCAAATGAAAAACTGTTTTTT. Translated, it gives CASSLGSGSNEKLFF.

The V and J genes are TRBV29-1 and TRBJ2-7; 7 nucleotides line up with TRBD1. This CDR3 has 11 residues. With V trimmed by 6 bases and J by 5 bases, 4 bases remained unmatched. The germline V gene encodes CDR1 SQVTM and CDR2 ANQGSEA. The CDR3 reads CSVGQNNEQYF. In nucleotides, the CDR3 is TGCAGCGTGGGACAGAATAACGAGCAGTACTTC.

The rearrangement uses TRBV18 and TRBJ2-1, with TRBD2 matching over 13 bases. Germline CDR1 and CDR2: KGHSH and LQKENI. The CDR3 extends over 17 amino acids. V shed 3 bases and J 7 bases; nucleotides not matched to a gene: 9. CDR3 DNA sequence: TGTGCCAGCTCACCCAAAGGAGGACTAGCGGGAGTGAATGAGCAGTTCTTC. As protein: CASSPKGGLAGVNEQFF.

The CDR3 loop is CASSPTNHQYF. CDR3 coding DNA: TGTGCCAGCAGCCCCACGAACCACCAGTACTTC. V is TRBV7-8 and J is TRBJ2-5; the D is unclear. Trimming removed 5 bases from V and 10 bases from J, with 11 bases in between. Germline assignment: CDR1 SGHVS and CDR2 FQNEAQ. CDR3 length: 11 amino acids.

Details on this clone: This sample includes further DNA sequences coding for the same CDR3. The rearrangement uses TRBV10-3 and TRBJ1-3, with a possible D match to TRBD1 (5 bases). The CDR3 covers 13 residues. With 6 bases removed from V and 0 bases from J, the gap between germline ends came to 6 bases. CDR1 and CDR2 from the germline V gene are ENHRY and SYGVKD. The CDR3 here is CAIRDSSGNTIYF. For the CDR3, the DNA is TGTGCCATCAGAGACAGCTCTGGAAACACCATATATTTT.

V and J are TRBV10-3 and TRBJ2-5; TRBD2 matches 12 bases. CDR1 is ENHRY, CDR2 SYGVKD, per germline. This CDR3 has 16 residues. V gave up 6 bases and J gave up 5 bases; unmatched junction bases: 10. CDR3 sequence (DNA): TGTGCCATCAGAACCTCACTAGCGGGAGGTCGGGAGACCCAGTACTTC. Translated: CAIRTSLAGGRETQYF.

This clone was counted between two and nine times. The genes are TRBV5-4 and TRBJ2-1; the match to TRBD2 covers 12 bases. Germline assignment: CDR1 SGHNT and CDR2 YYREEE (reference sequence). The CDR3 is 14 residues long. V lost 5 bases and J lost 5; bases outside the gene matches: 2. CDR3 amino acids: CASRGTSGHNEQFF. The CDR3 nucleotides read TGTGCCAGCAGGGGGACTAGCGGGCACAATGAGCAGTTCTTC.

The chain recombines TRBV6-2 or TRBV6-3 with TRBJ2-7; TRBD2 matches at 7 bases. Germline V lookup: CDR1 MNHEY, CDR2 SVGEGT. The CDR3 length is 17 residues. Trimming at V came to 4 bases and at J to 6 bases, leaving 18 bases not matched to a gene. CDR3 DNA sequence: TGTGCCAGCAGTTTAAGCCAAGAGGGAGGGGCCCCATCCGAGCAGTACTTC. It is translated as CASSLSQEGGAPSEQYF.

This clone was found a few times. This rearrangement joins TRBV12-3 or TRBV12-4 to TRBJ1-4, with D uncertain. The CDR3 is 12 amino acids. Between the trimmed V and J ends, which lost 6 bases and 7 bases, there was a span of 9 bases. CDR3 nucleotides: TGTGCCAGCAGCCAGACACGTGAAAAACTGTTTTTT. It encodes CASSQTREKLFF.

V is TRBV5-1 and J is TRBJ1-2, with D maybe TRBD1 (5 bases). Germline CDR1 is SGHRS and CDR2 is YFSETQ. With 1 base removed from V and 8 bases from J, the gap between germline ends came to 15 bases. This CDR3 spans 14 amino acids. The CDR3 DNA follows: TGCGCCAGCAGCTTGTCACCTGGAGGGGCCGGCTACACCTTC. Its protein is CASSLSPGGAGYTF.